The 15 T cell receptor beta chains presented below share a single source sample, sequenced in a study of T-cell memory formation after mild COVID-19. TCRdb re-called the 5' RACE reads through MiXCR, storing one row per CDR3 protein. The repertoire holds hundreds of thousands of distinct CDR3 sequences, around a sixth seen once, with around 22% in the top ten. Sequences were obtained from PBMCs or a T cell subset sorted from them (not recorded which). Receptors originate from a man aged 18 to 35 who had mild COVID-19 (a few samples of this study predate the infection). Cell type and time point are not known.

This clonotype came up many times. V and J are TRBV7-9 and TRBJ1-4; no reliable D call. Deletions cut 5 bases from V and 6 bases from J, with 7 bases between. The V gene's germline CDR1 is SEHNR and CDR2 FQNEAQ (reference sequence). This CDR3 spans 12 amino acids. The CDR3 is CASSAEYEKLFF. CDR3 nucleotide sequence: TGTGCCAGCAGCGCGGAGTATGAAAAACTGTTTTTT.

This clonotype was seen a few times. The J gene is TRBJ2-1, the V gene TRBV7-6, with TRBD1 matching 9 bases. This CDR3 has 17 amino acids. CDR1 and CDR2 (germline): SGHVS, FNYEAQ. The junction had 17 bases not matched to a gene; V was cut back by 5 bases and J by 9 bases. This chain's CDR3 is CASSQRTALGGQGEQFF. Written as DNA, the CDR3 is TGTGCCAGCAGCCAGAGGACCGCCCTTGGGGGACAGGGTGAGCAGTTCTTC.

V and J are TRBV18 and TRBJ2-7, with 9 positions matching TRBD1. Per germline, CDR1 KGHSH and CDR2 LQKENI. The CDR3 sequence is 13 residues long. CDR3 in DNA: TGTGCCAGCTCCCCACAGGGGGCTAACGAGCAGTACGTC. It codes for CASSPQGANEQYV.

This clonotype was recorded at least ten times. V usage is TRBV4-2 and J usage is TRBJ2-7, with 11 positions matching TRBD2. CDR3 length: 15 amino acids. Germline CDR1 is LGHNA and CDR2 is YNFKEQ. Unmatched junction bases numbered 2, after V lost 4 bases and J lost 0 bases. Here the CDR3 reads CASSRGLAGSYEQYF. In DNA form, the CDR3 reads TGTGCCAGCAGCCGAGGACTAGCGGGCTCCTACGAGCAGTACTTC.

This sequence joins TRBV5-1 and TRBJ1-6; D is perhaps TRBD1 (6 bases). Trimming left V 4 bases short and J 5 bases short, with 10 bases between. CDR1 and CDR2 (germline): SGHRS, YFSETQ. The CDR3 spans 14 residues. CDR3 sequence: CASSLDRHNSPLHF. The CDR3 nucleotides read TGCGCCAGCAGCCTGGACAGACATAATTCACCCCTCCACTTT. The entire variable domain, with the rest obtained from reference TRBV5-1 and TRBJ1-6, is as follows: KAGVTQTPRYLIKTRGQQVTLSCSPISGHRSVSWYQQTPGQGLQFLFEYFSETQRNKGNFPGRFSGRQFSNSRSEMNVSTLELGDSALYLCASSLDRHNSPLHFGNGTRLTVT.

This clonotype was recorded a few times. The J gene is TRBJ2-1, the V gene TRBV20-1, with 8 bases identical to TRBD2. Germline V gives CDR1 DFQATT, CDR2 SNEGSKA (reference sequence). The ends lost 6 bases at V and 7 bases at J; junction bases unmatched: 8. This CDR3 is built from 13 residues. CDR3 residues: CSAPGGTSNEQFF. The CDR3 nucleotides read TGCAGTGCCCCCGGCGGGACTAGTAATGAGCAGTTCTTC.

The CDR3, as DNA: TGTGCCAGCAGCAAAAGAGGCGGCAGCTCCTACAATGAGCAGTTCTTC. Protein product: CASSKRGGSSYNEQFF. The chain couples TRBV21-1 to TRBJ2-1. TRBV21-1 is labeled a pseudogene. The CDR3 is made up of 16 amino acids.

V and J are TRBV6-2 or TRBV6-3 and TRBJ1-4; D ambiguous. CDR1 is MNHEY, CDR2 SVGEGT, per germline. The CDR3 is made up of 15 amino acids. Trimming stripped 3 bases from V and 8 bases from J, with 16 bases between. CDR3 nucleotides: TGTGCCAGCAGTTATAATCAGGATACGGACGAAAAACTGTTTTTT. Protein: CASSYNQDTDEKLFF.

This clonotype was seen a handful of times. As DNA, the CDR3 is TGTGCCAGCAGCCTCGAAAGCGGCGGGGGGAACACCGGGGAGCTGTTTTTT. Translating it yields CASSLESGGGNTGELFF. The chain employs TRBV4-2 and TRBJ2-2, with TRBD2 identical over 7 bases. This CDR3 contains 17 residues. V gave up 4 bases and J gave up 1 base; unmatched junction bases: 9. Germline-derived CDR1 and CDR2 are LGHNA and YNFKEQ.

This clonotype turned up a few times. V and J are TRBV7-2 and TRBJ2-3, with D tentatively TRBD2 (7 bases). This CDR3 has 13 residues. V was pared by 7 bases and J by 6 bases, with 14 bases between. CDR1 is SGHTA and CDR2 is FQGNSA in the germline V gene. The CDR3 loop is CASKGGPSDTQYF. The CDR3 DNA reads TGTGCCAGCAAGGGGGGGCCTAGCGATACGCAGTATTTT.

As for this clonotype: Mismatch with germline at one junction end may stem from a read error. The chain links TRBV5-1 to TRBJ1-1; possibly TRBD1 for D (6 bases). The germline V gene has CDR1 SGHRS and CDR2 YFSETQ. CDR3 length: 14 amino acids. CDR3 region: CASSLEQGWTDAFF. Written as DNA, the CDR3 is TGCGCCAGCAGCCTGGAACAGGGTTGGACTGATGCTTTCTTT. Looking up the rest from reference TRBV5-1 and TRBJ1-1 gives the full variable domain: KAGVTQTPRYLIKTRGQQVTLSCSPISGHRSVSWYQQTPGQGLQFLFEYFSETQRNKGNFPGRFSGRQFSNSRSEMNVSTLELGDSALYLCASSLEQGWTDAFFGQGTRLTVV.

The chain carries TRBV6-5 and TRBJ1-1; no reliable D call. From germline, CDR1 is MNHEY and CDR2 SVGAGI. Deletions cut 0 bases from V and 0 bases from J, with 11 bases between. The CDR3 is made up of 16 amino acids. CDR3 sequence reads: CASSYSARVMNTEAFF. In nucleotides, the CDR3 is TGTGCCAGCAGTTACTCGGCCCGGGTCATGAACACTGAAGCTTTCTTT.

The genes are TRBV7-2 and TRBJ2-5, with a weak D call TRBD1 (7 bases). The CDR3 loop spans 17 amino acids. The V gene lost 5 bases and the J gene lost 3 bases, with 22 bases spanning the gap. Germline CDR1 reads SGHTA; CDR2 reads FQGNSA. The DNA for the CDR3 is TGTGCCAGCAGCCAATATTATCGCGGGACAGAGGAAGAGACCCAGTACTTC. As protein: CASSQYYRGTEEETQYF.

The chain uses TRBV2 and TRBJ2-7; no clear D gene. In germline, CDR1 is SNHLY, CDR2 FYNNEI. The CDR3 runs 13 residues. Trimming removed 6 bases from V and 3 bases from J, with 12 bases in between. DNA for the CDR3: TGTGCCAGCAGCCACGTTGTCAACTACGAGCAGTACTTC. Protein sequence: CASSHVVNYEQYF.

The chain uses TRBV20-1 and TRBJ2-7, with 9 bases matching TRBD1. Losses at the gene ends were 6 bases for V and 2 bases for J; bases not matched to a gene: 5. Germline V CDR1 and CDR2: DFQATT, SNEGSKA (reference sequence). The CDR3 is 13 amino acids. CDR3 protein: CSAEGTGTYEQYV. CDR3 coding DNA: TGCAGTGCAGAGGGGACAGGGACCTACGAGCAGTACGTC.